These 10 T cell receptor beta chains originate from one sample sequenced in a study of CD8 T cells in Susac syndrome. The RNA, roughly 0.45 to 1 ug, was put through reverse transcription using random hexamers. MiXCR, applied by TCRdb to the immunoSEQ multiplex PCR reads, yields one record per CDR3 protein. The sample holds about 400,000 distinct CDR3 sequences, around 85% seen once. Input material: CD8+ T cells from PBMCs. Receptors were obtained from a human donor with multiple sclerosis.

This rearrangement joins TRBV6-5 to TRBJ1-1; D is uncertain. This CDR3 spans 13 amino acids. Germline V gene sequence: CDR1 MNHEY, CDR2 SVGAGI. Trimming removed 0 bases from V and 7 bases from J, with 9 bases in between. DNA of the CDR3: TGTGCCAGCAGTTACTCAGGGAATAGTGAAGCTTTCTTT. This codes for CASSYSGNSEAFF.

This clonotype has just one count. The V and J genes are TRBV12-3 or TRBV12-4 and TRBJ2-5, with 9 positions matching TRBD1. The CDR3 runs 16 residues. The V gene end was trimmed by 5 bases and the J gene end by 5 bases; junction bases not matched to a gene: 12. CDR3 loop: CASSAMPRTGEETQYF. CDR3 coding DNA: TGTGCCAGCAGTGCAATGCCCCGGACAGGGGAGGAGACCCAGTACTTC.

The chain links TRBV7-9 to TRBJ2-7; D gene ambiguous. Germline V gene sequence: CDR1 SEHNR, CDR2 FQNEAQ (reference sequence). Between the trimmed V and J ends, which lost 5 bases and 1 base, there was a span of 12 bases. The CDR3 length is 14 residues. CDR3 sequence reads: CASSTRGGSYEQYF. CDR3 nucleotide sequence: TGTGCCAGCAGCACGCGCGGCGGATCCTACGAGCAGTACTTC.

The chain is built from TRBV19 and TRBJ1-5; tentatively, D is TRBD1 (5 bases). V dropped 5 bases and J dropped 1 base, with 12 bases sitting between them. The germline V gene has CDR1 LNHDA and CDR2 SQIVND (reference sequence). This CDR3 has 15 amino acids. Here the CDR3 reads CASSLGGASNQPQHF. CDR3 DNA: TGTGCCAGTAGTCTCGGGGGAGCGAGCAATCAGCCCCAGCATTTT.

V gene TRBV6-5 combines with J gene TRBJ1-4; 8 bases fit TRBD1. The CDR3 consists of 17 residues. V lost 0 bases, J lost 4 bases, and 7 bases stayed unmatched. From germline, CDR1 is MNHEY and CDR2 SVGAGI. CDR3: CASSYSGQGRNNEKLFF. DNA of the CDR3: TGTGCCAGCAGTTACTCCGGACAGGGACGTAATAATGAAAAACTGTTTTTT.

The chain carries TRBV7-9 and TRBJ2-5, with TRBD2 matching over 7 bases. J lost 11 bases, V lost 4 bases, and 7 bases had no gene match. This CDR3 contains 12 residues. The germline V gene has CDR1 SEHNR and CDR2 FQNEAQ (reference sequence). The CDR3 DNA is TGTGCCAGCAGCTCACTGCTAGCGGATCAGTACTTC. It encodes CASSSLLADQYF.

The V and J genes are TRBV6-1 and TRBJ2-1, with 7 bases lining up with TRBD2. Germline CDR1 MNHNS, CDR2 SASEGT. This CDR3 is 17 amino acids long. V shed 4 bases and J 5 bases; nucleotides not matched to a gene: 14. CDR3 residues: CASSVGTNLNWDNEQFF. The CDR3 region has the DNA TGTGCCAGCAGTGTGGGGACTAATCTTAACTGGGACAATGAGCAGTTCTTC.

CDR3 sequence: CAISESRGIETQYF. The CDR3 region has the DNA TGTGCCATCAGTGAGTCCCGGGGGATCGAGACCCAGTACTTC. The chain recombines TRBV10-3 with TRBJ2-5; D is possibly TRBD2 (6 bases). Trimming removed 0 bases from V and 5 bases from J, with 10 bases in between. Germline CDR1 and CDR2: ENHRY and SYGVKD. This CDR3 contains 14 residues.

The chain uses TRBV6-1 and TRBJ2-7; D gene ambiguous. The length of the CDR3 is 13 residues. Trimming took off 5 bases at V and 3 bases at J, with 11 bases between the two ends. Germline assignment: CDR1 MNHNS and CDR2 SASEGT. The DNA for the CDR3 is TGTGCCAGCAGTCAAGGGATCCTCTACGAGCAGTACTTC. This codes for CASSQGILYEQYF.

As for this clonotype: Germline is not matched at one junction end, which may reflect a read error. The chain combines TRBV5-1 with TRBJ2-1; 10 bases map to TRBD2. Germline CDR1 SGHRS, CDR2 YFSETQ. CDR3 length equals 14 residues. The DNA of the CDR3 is TGTGCCAGCAGTTTAGCGGGAGGTGACAATGAGCAGTTCTTC. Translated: CASSLAGGDNEQFF.